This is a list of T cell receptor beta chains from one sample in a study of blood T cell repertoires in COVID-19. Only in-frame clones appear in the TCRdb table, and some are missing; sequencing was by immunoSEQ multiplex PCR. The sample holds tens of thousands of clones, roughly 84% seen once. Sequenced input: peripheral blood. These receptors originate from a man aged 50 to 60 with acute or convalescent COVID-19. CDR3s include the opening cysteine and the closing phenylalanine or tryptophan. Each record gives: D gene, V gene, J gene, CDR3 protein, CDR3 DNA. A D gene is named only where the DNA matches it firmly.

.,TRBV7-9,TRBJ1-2,CASSGAGKGGFYGYTF,TGTGCCAGCAGCGGAGCGGGGAAGGGCGGGTTCTATGGCTACACCTTC
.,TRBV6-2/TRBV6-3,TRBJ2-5,CASSSPYAVQETQYF,TGTGCCAGCAGTTCCCCATACGCGGTCCAAGAGACCCAGTACTTC
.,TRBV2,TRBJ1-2,CASSLDSYGYTF,TGTGCCAGCAGCCTGGACAGCTATGGCTACACCTTC
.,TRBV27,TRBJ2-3,CASSSFADTQYF,TGTGCCAGCAGTTCGTTCGCAGATACGCAGTATTTT
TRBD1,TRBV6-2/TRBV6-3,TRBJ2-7,CASSKIGTGSYEQYF,TGTGCCAGCAGTAAAATCGGGACAGGGTCCTACGAGCAGTACTTC
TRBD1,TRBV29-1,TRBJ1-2,CSVETRQGEDGYTF,TGCAGCGTTGAAACTAGGCAGGGGGAAGATGGCTACACCTTC
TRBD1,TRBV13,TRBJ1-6,CASSPDRGPSPLHF,TGTGCCAGCAGCCCCGACAGGGGGCCATCACCCCTCCACTTT
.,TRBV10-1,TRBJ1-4,CASRVDRLSPTTNEKLFF,TGCGCCAGCAGGGTGGACAGACTATCCCCAACAACTAATGAAAAACTGTTTTTT
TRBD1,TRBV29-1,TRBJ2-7,CSVGRRGTHYEQYF,TGCAGCGTTGGTCGCAGGGGGACCCACTACGAGCAGTACTTC
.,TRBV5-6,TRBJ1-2,CASSFPLNLSNYGYTF,TGTGCCAGCAGCTTTCCACTAAACCTATCTAACTATGGCTACACCTTC
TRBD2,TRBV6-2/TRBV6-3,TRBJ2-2,CASSWTSGSFFVGTGELFF,TGTGCCAGCAGTTGGACTAGCGGGAGTTTTTTTGTCGGCACCGGGGAGCTGTTTTTT